What follows are 20 T cell receptor beta chains derived from one specimen sequenced in a study of T cells in Graves' hyperthyroidism and ophthalmopathy. From RNA transcripts, TCR beta CDR3 regions were amplified. Primed by the HTBI set, a first-round RT-PCR was run on the TCR CDR3. In TCRdb, the multiplex PCR reads were re-called with MiXCR into one record per CDR3 protein. The sample yields approximately 600,000 distinct CDR3 sequences, roughly 17% seen once. Sequencing was performed on blood. These receptors were collected from a woman in her thirties with Graves' hyperthyroidism.

The chain has TRBV7-8 and TRBJ1-3; D call uncertain. Germline V gene lookup returns CDR1 SGHVS and CDR2 FQNEAQ. V dropped 5 bases and J dropped 2 bases, with 13 bases sitting between them. The CDR3 length is 15 residues. DNA for the CDR3: TGTGCCAGCAGCCCCGGGGTGGGTACTGGAAACACCATATATTTT. Its protein product is CASSPGVGTGNTIYF.

This clonotype has a count of ten or more. This chain connects TRBV6-1 to TRBJ1-5; tentative D call: TRBD1 (5 bases). This CDR3 has 16 amino acids. Germline loops: CDR1 MNHNS, CDR2 SASEGT. V was pared by 7 bases and J by 4 bases, with 20 bases between. This CDR3 reads CASMGTANLPNQPQHF. The CDR3 bases are TGTGCCAGCATGGGGACGGCGAACCTTCCAAATCAGCCCCAGCATTTT.

Many counts were recorded for this clonotype. The chain has TRBV12-3 or TRBV12-4 and TRBJ2-1, with TRBD2 matching over 11 bases. V gave up 4 bases and J gave up 9 bases; unmatched junction bases: 14. There are 17 residues in the CDR3. This chain's CDR3 is CASSSLRLAGFGGEQFF. Here the CDR3 DNA reads TGTGCCAGCAGTTCACTTCGACTAGCGGGATTCGGTGGTGAGCAGTTCTTC.

In regard to this clonotype: A much larger clonotype is one base distant, so this may be a read error. V usage is TRBV30 and J usage is TRBJ2-7; D gene ambiguous. Deletions cut 0 bases from V and 7 bases from J, with 13 bases between. The CDR3 runs to 13 residues. Germline CDR1 GTSNPN, CDR2 SVGIG (reference sequence). The CDR3 loop reads CAWSVIGVTEQYF. The CDR3 DNA is TGTGCCTGGAGTGTAATTGGGGTGACAGAGCAGTACTTC.

This clonotype was detected a few times. V usage is TRBV27 and J usage is TRBJ2-3, with 7 bases matching TRBD2. CDR3 size: 14 residues. CDR1 is MNHEY, CDR2 SMNVEV, per germline (reference sequence). V gave up 5 bases and J gave up 5 bases; unmatched junction bases: 7. The DNA for the CDR3 is TGTGCCAGCAGTGCCGGGAGGTTTGGAGATACGCAGTATTTT. As protein: CASSAGRFGDTQYF.

This chain connects TRBV20-1 to TRBJ2-2; D is unresolved. V was pared by 3 bases and J by 1 base, with 9 bases between. The CDR3 is made up of 14 amino acids. CDR1 and CDR2 from the germline V gene are DFQATT and SNEGSKA (reference sequence). This chain's CDR3 is CSARELLNTGELFF. The CDR3 coding sequence is TGCAGTGCTAGGGAACTACTGAACACCGGGGAGCTGTTTTTT.

The chain joins TRBV4-2 to TRBJ2-1; the D is unclear. Germline-derived CDR1 and CDR2 are LGHNA and YNFKEQ. The V end was cut by 1 base, the J end by 6 bases, with 10 bases between. The CDR3 is 14 amino acids. CDR3 coding DNA: TGTGCCAGCAGCCAAGTAAAAGTCGGCAATGAGCAGTTCTTC. Its protein is CASSQVKVGNEQFF.

This clonotype was observed a few times. This rearrangement joins TRBV9 to TRBJ2-7, with D maybe TRBD1 (6 bases). Per germline, CDR1 SGDLS and CDR2 YYNGEE. Trimming cost V 0 bases and J 0 bases, with 10 bases left between them. The CDR3 length is 15 residues. This CDR3 reads CASSVGDILSYEQYF. The DNA for the CDR3 is TGTGCCAGCAGCGTAGGGGACATCCTCTCCTACGAGCAGTACTTC.

This clonotype was observed a handful of times. This sequence joins TRBV15 and TRBJ1-3; unclear D gene. The CDR3 totals 17 residues. Deletions cut 1 base from V and 0 bases from J, with 13 bases between. Germline assignment: CDR1 LNHNV and CDR2 YYDKDF (reference sequence). DNA of the CDR3: TGTGCCACCAGCAGAGTTTGGAGCACCAGCTCTGGAAACACCATATATTTT. Translation gives CATSRVWSTSSGNTIYF.

V and J are TRBV15 and TRBJ2-7; TRBD2 is a possible D gene (5 bases). This CDR3 has 16 amino acids. Germline loops: CDR1 LNHNV, CDR2 YYDKDF (reference sequence). Trimming shortened V by 1 base and J by 1 base, and 14 bases separated the two germline ends. The CDR3 bases are TGTGCCACCAGCAGAGTAGGGCGGGCTCCGTCCTACGAGCAGTACTTC. Translated: CATSRVGRAPSYEQYF.

This clonotype appeared a few times. The chain combines TRBV5-1 with TRBJ2-7, with a weak D call TRBD1 (5 bases). The germline V gene encodes CDR1 SGHRS and CDR2 YFSETQ. This CDR3 comprises 15 residues. The V gene lost 2 bases and the J gene lost 1 base, with 13 bases spanning the gap. The DNA for the CDR3 is TGCGCCAGCAGCTTCGCAGCAGGGATATCCTACGAGCAGTACTTC. It is translated as CASSFAAGISYEQYF.

The V gene is TRBV4-3, the J gene TRBJ1-6, with a weak D call TRBD1 (5 bases). Deletions cut 0 bases from V and 4 bases from J, with 10 bases between. CDR1 and CDR2 from the germline V gene are LGHNA and YSLEER. The CDR3 loop spans 16 amino acids. For the CDR3, the DNA is TGCGCCAGCAGCCAAGATCCAGGGTATTATAATTCACCCCTCCACTTT. This translates into CASSQDPGYYNSPLHF.

This clonotype was picked up many times. The V call is TRBV3-1, the J call TRBJ1-4; no firm D call. Per germline, CDR1 LGHDT and CDR2 YNNKEL (reference sequence). V lost 4 bases and J lost 5, with 11 bases in between. The CDR3 consists of 14 residues. CDR3 residues: CASSPRISNEKLFF. The CDR3 bases are TGTGCCAGCAGCCCGCGGATTTCAAATGAAAAACTGTTTTTT.

The chain employs TRBV6-1 and TRBJ2-1; 9 bases match TRBD2. The germline gives CDR1 MNHNS, CDR2 SASEGT. The CDR3 has 16 amino acids. V was clipped by 2 bases and J by 7 bases; unmatched bases: 9. In DNA form, the CDR3 reads TGTGCCAGCAGTGAACTTCCGGCGGGAGGGAGGAATGAGCAGTTCTTC. Translation gives CASSELPAGGRNEQFF.

A remark on this clonotype: A much larger clone lies a single base off, so this may be a read error. The chain is built from TRBV7-2 and TRBJ2-7, with 11 bases identical to TRBD1. The V gene's germline CDR1 is SGHTA and CDR2 FQGNSA. This CDR3 is built from 15 residues. The CDR3 loop is CASSHGTGGFYGQYF. The CDR3 DNA follows: TGTGCCAGCAGCCATGGGACAGGGGGTTTTTACGGGCAGTACTTC.

This clonotype was counted only a few times. The chain recombines TRBV6-2 or TRBV6-3 with TRBJ2-7; 7 bases align to TRBD2. Germline CDR1 is MNHEY and CDR2 is SVGEGT. This CDR3 has 15 amino acids. V lost 2 bases, J lost 5 bases, and 9 bases stayed unmatched. CDR3 nucleotides: TGTGCCAGCAGTTACGGGTTTAGCGGGCGGGACGAGCAGTACTTC. Residues: CASSYGFSGRDEQYF.

The CDR3 nucleotides read TGTGCCAGCAGCTACCCGGACCGAAACTCCTACGAGCAGTACTTC. Translation gives CASSYPDRNSYEQYF. The rearrangement links TRBV6-5 to TRBJ2-7; the D is unclear. Germline V lookup: CDR1 MNHEY, CDR2 SVGAGI. This CDR3 is 15 amino acids long. Trimming left V 6 bases short and J 0 bases short, with 15 bases between.

Comment on this clonotype: It may be a read error: a sequence one base away is much more abundant. CDR3 sequence reads: CAWNPTGRWDGYTF. CDR3 sequence (DNA): TGTGCCTGGAATCCCACAGGGAGGTGGGATGGCTACACCTTC. The rearrangement links TRBV30 to TRBJ1-2; tentative D call: TRBD1 (6 bases). The ends were cut back, 4 bases at V and 6 bases at J, with 18 bases in the middle. This CDR3 is 14 amino acids long. Germline CDR1 is GTSNPN and CDR2 is SVGIG (reference sequence). Based on the CDR3 plus reference TRBV30 and TRBJ1-2, the full variable domain is SQTIHQWPATLVQPVGSPLSLECTVEGTSNPNLYWYRQAAGRGLQLLFYSVGIGQISSEVPQNLSASRPQDRQFILSSKKLLLSDSGFYLCAWNPTGRWDGYTFGSGTRLTVV.

The chain joins TRBV3-1 to TRBJ2-7; 10 positions agree with TRBD1. Germline V gives CDR1 LGHDT, CDR2 YNNKEL (reference sequence). J gave up 1 base and V 2 bases, and 5 bases lay outside the gene matches. The CDR3 loop spans 16 amino acids. CDR3 amino acids: CASSQYRGQGSYEQYF. The DNA of the CDR3 is TGTGCCAGCAGCCAATACCGGGGACAGGGGTCCTACGAGCAGTACTTC.

The CDR3 DNA reads as TGCAGTGCGACACCCTCCGGACAGGTCTCTGGAAACACCATATATTTT. Encoded protein: CSATPSGQVSGNTIYF. V usage is TRBV20-1 and J usage is TRBJ1-3; 7 bases match TRBD1. Germline V CDR1 and CDR2: DFQATT, SNEGSKA (reference sequence). The junction had 11 bases not matched to a gene; V was cut back by 6 bases and J by 0 bases. CDR3 length: 16 amino acids.